The clone carrying this TCR beta chain is medium-sized (0.01 to 0.1%). The data were taken from a study of lung T cells in sarcoidosis with Löfgren's syndrome. This CDR3 region has 13 residues. V dropped 3 bases and J dropped 7 bases, with 13 bases sitting between them. Germline CDR1 is LNHNV and CDR2 is YYDKDF (reference sequence). Each CDR3 protein is one row after TCRdb ran MiXCR on the reads. This repertoire shows under 20,000 distinct CDR3 sequences, roughly 21% found once; its top ten account for approximately 0.78%. The chain joins TRBV15 to TRBJ2-7; D not certain. The sequenced material came from CD4+ T cells from bronchoalveolar lavage. This receptor was taken from a human donor with sarcoidosis (Löfgren's syndrome or another form), or a control subject (not recorded which). The CDR3 DNA follows: TGTGCCACCAGCAGTGCCAGGTTACGGGAGCAGTACTTC. Its translation is CATSSARLREQYF.